This entry lists 32 T cell receptor beta chains sequenced from one sample in a study of PD-L1 blockade in urothelial cancer. Only in-frame clones appear in the TCRdb table, and some are missing; sequencing was by immunoSEQ multiplex PCR. The sample lists tens of thousands of clones, roughly nine tenths occurring once. Source: PBMCs, taken around atezolizumab (anti-PD-L1) treatment. The receptors here all came from a woman in her 70s with urothelial cancer.

The CDR3 loop reads CASSETSGRPEWQFF. CDR3 DNA: TGTGCCAGCAGTGAGACTAGCGGGAGACCCGAGTGGCAGTTCTTC. The chain uses TRBV25-1 and TRBJ2-1, with 12 nucleotides matching TRBD2. Germline values: CDR1 MGHDK, CDR2 SYGVNS. J was trimmed by 12 bases and V by 3 bases; bases with no gene match: 9. There are 15 residues in the CDR3.

The CDR3 DNA is TGTGCCTGGAGTTTACGGGGGGGCAGTTACAATGAGCAGTTCTTC. Encoded protein: CAWSLRGGSYNEQFF. V gene TRBV30 combines with J gene TRBJ2-1; 8 bases map to TRBD2. The germline CDR1 and CDR2 sequences are GTSNPN and SVGIG (reference sequence). With V trimmed by 2 bases and J by 4 bases, 7 bases remained unmatched. There are 15 residues in the CDR3.

The chain joins TRBV18 to TRBJ1-2; D unresolved. From germline, CDR1 is KGHSH and CDR2 LQKENI. V lost 7 bases, J lost 1 base, and 13 bases lay in between. The CDR3 totals 14 residues. Written as DNA, the CDR3 is TGTGCCAGCTGTCCAAACCAGATTAACTATGGCTACACCTTC. Its protein is CASCPNQINYGYTF. Full variable domain (outside the CDR3, taken from reference TRBV18 and TRBJ1-2): NAGVMQNPRHLVRRRGQEARLRCSPMKGHSHVYWYRQLPEEGLKFMVYLQKENIIDESGMPKERFSAEFPKEGPSILRIQQVVRGDSAAYFCASCPNQINYGYTFGSGTRLTVV.

This clone was seen only a few times. The chain is built from TRBV19 and TRBJ1-2; 8 nucleotides match TRBD1. Germline assignment: CDR1 LNHDA and CDR2 SQIVND (reference sequence). This CDR3 has 14 amino acids. Unmatched junction bases numbered 2, after V lost 3 bases and J lost 2 bases. The CDR3 sequence is CASSIQGANYGYTF. The CDR3 DNA reads as TGTGCCAGTAGTATTCAGGGGGCAAACTATGGCTACACCTTC.

This clone was detected a few times. This chain links TRBV5-5 with TRBJ2-1, with D perhaps TRBD2 (6 bases). Germline V gene lookup returns CDR1 SGHKS and CDR2 YYEKEE (reference sequence). CDR3 length: 15 amino acids. V was cut by 3 bases and J by 1 base, with 11 bases left in between. The CDR3 DNA follows: TGTGCCAGCAGCTGGCCGGGGGTGTCCTACAATGAGCAGTTCTTC. Translating gives CASSWPGVSYNEQFF.

This clone was picked up a small number of times. This sample includes further DNA sequences coding for the same CDR3. In nucleotides, the CDR3 is TGCGCCAGCAGCTTGGGGGGACTAGCGGGAGGGAACAATGAGCAGTTCTTC. As protein: CASSLGGLAGGNNEQFF. The rearrangement links TRBV5-1 to TRBJ2-1; 16 positions match TRBD2. This CDR3 region has 17 residues. Trimming took 0 bases from V and 5 from J; bases not matched to a gene: 2. Germline-derived CDR1 and CDR2 are SGHRS and YFSETQ.

V and J are TRBV5-1 and TRBJ2-7; TRBD2 agrees at 14 bases. From germline, CDR1 is SGHRS and CDR2 YFSETQ. V shed 0 bases and J 5 bases; nucleotides not matched to a gene: 7. The CDR3 spans 17 residues. For the CDR3, the DNA is TGCGCCAGCAGCTTGGCGACTAGCGGGAGGGTTCGGGACGAGCAGTACTTC. Protein sequence: CASSLATSGRVRDEQYF. Supplemented by reference TRBV5-1 and TRBJ2-7, the full variable domain reads KAGVTQTPRYLIKTRGQQVTLSCSPISGHRSVSWYQQTPGQGLQFLFEYFSETQRNKGNFPGRFSGRQFSNSRSEMNVSTLELGDSALYLCASSLATSGRVRDEQYFGPGTRLTVT.

The chain recombines TRBV29-1 with TRBJ2-1, with TRBD2 matching 9 bases. The CDR3 sequence is 14 residues long. CDR1 SQVTM and CDR2 ANQGSEA come from the germline V gene. V was pared by 3 bases and J by 7 bases, with 7 bases of the junction left unmatched. The CDR3, as DNA: TGCAGCGTTGATCGTAGCGGGAGATTAAATGAGCAGTTCTTC. It translates to CSVDRSGRLNEQFF.

The V call is TRBV12-2, the J call TRBJ2-7; the table gives TRBD1 as D, unverified against the DNA. TRBV12-2 is a listed pseudogene. There are 15 residues in the CDR3. The CDR3 sequence is CASRLVCRKAYEQYF. The CDR3 bases are TGTGCAAGTCGCTTAGTGTGCAGGAAAGCCTACGAGCAGTACTTC.

The gene calls are TRBV2 and TRBJ2-7; 8 bases agree with TRBD2. Germline CDR1 and CDR2: SNHLY and FYNNEI. CDR3 size: 14 residues. The V segment lost 8 bases and the J segment 4 bases; nucleotides outside the gene matches: 10. The CDR3 protein is CASRGAGGRYEQYF. In DNA, the CDR3 is TGTGCCAGCCGGGGGGCGGGAGGACGGTACGAGCAGTACTTC. The full variable domain, with the rest looked up from reference TRBV2 and TRBJ2-7, is EPEVTQTPSHQVTQMGQEVILRCVPISNHLYFYWYRQILGQKVEFLVSFYNNEISEKSEIFDDQFSVERPDGSNFTLKIRSTKLEDSAMYFCASRGAGGRYEQYFGPGTRLTVT.

This clone was picked up a small number of times. The rearrangement joins TRBV28 to TRBJ1-5; D gene ambiguous. Trimming took off 2 bases at V and 3 bases at J, with 5 bases between the two ends. The CDR3 is 13 residues long. Germline V gene sequence: CDR1 MDHEN, CDR2 SYDVKM. The CDR3 is CASSLQDNQPQHF. The CDR3 DNA is TGTGCCAGCAGTTTACAGGACAATCAGCCCCAGCATTTT.

This sequence joins TRBV5-1 and TRBJ2-5, with D tentatively TRBD1 (8 bases). Trimming pared 4 bases from V and 4 bases from J, leaving 17 bases between. CDR1 and CDR2 (germline): SGHRS, YFSETQ. This CDR3 contains 15 residues. As DNA, the CDR3 is TGCGCCAGCAGCAAACAGGGGGAGGGTGGAGAGACCCAGTACTTC. Translation gives CASSKQGEGGETQYF.

The chain employs TRBV11-2 and TRBJ1-2; tentative D call: TRBD1 (6 bases). The germline V gene has CDR1 SGHAT and CDR2 FQNNGV. The CDR3 is 13 residues long. Deletions cut 5 bases from V and 2 bases from J, with 9 bases between. The chain's CDR3 is CASSPTGNYGYTF. As DNA, the CDR3 is TGTGCCAGCAGCCCTACAGGGAACTATGGCTACACCTTC.

V and J are TRBV21-1 and TRBJ2-3; the DNA was not compared with TRBD2, the D call given in the table. TRBV21-1 is noted as a pseudogene. The CDR3 covers 17 residues. CDR3 region: CASSKYGVGLAGDTQYF. The CDR3 DNA sequence: TGTGCCAGCAGCAAATACGGGGTTGGACTAGCGGGAGATACGCAGTATTTT.

The genes are TRBV5-1 and TRBJ1-3; 12 bases fit TRBD1. CDR3 length: 15 residues. Germline CDR1 and CDR2: SGHRS and YFSETQ. With 3 bases clipped from V and 6 bases from J, the junction kept 4 bases outside the gene matches. CDR3 coding DNA: TGCGCCAGCAGCTCTTTGGGACAGGGGGCAAACACCATATATTTT. It is translated as CASSSLGQGANTIYF.

The chain couples TRBV13 to TRBJ1-1; D possibly corresponds to TRBD1 (5 bases). CDR3 size: 15 residues. The V gene's germline CDR1 is PRHDT and CDR2 FYEKMQ (reference sequence). V was trimmed by 0 bases and J by 5 bases, leaving 13 bases between them. Here the CDR3 reads CASSLGGGGWTEAFF. CDR3 nucleotides: TGTGCCAGCAGCTTAGGTGGGGGGGGATGGACTGAAGCTTTCTTT.

V usage is TRBV30 and J usage is TRBJ1-2, with D uncertain. In germline, CDR1 is GTSNPN, CDR2 SVGIG (reference sequence). This CDR3 comprises 13 residues. V was pared by 1 base and J by 4 bases, with 10 bases between. The CDR3 bases are TGTGCCTGGAGTGGAGGAAGTGGCTATGGCTACACCTTC. It is translated as CAWSGGSGYGYTF. Full variable domain (rest looked up from reference TRBV30 and TRBJ1-2): SQTIHQWPATLVQPVGSPLSLECTVEGTSNPNLYWYRQAAGRGLQLLFYSVGIGQISSEVPQNLSASRPQDRQFILSSKKLLLSDSGFYLCAWSGGSGYGYTFGSGTRLTVV.

This CDR3 reads CASSLQGMNTEAFF. The CDR3 DNA reads as TGCGCCAGCAGCTTACAGGGTATGAACACTGAAGCTTTCTTT. This chain joins TRBV5-1 and TRBJ1-1; weak D call: TRBD1 (6 bases). Germline V lookup: CDR1 SGHRS, CDR2 YFSETQ. V lost 2 bases and J 0 bases, leaving 8 bases between the germline ends. This CDR3 is built from 14 residues. Complete variable domain (other parts from reference TRBV5-1 and TRBJ1-1): KAGVTQTPRYLIKTRGQQVTLSCSPISGHRSVSWYQQTPGQGLQFLFEYFSETQRNKGNFPGRFSGRQFSNSRSEMNVSTLELGDSALYLCASSLQGMNTEAFFGQGTRLTVV.

The chain couples TRBV25-1 to TRBJ2-2; D gene unclear. Germline CDR1 is MGHDK and CDR2 is SYGVNS. This CDR3 is built from 15 residues. V was trimmed by 1 base and J by 4 bases, leaving 10 bases between them. This CDR3 is CASSELPPGTGELFF. DNA of the CDR3: TGTGCCAGCAGTGAATTGCCCCCAGGCACCGGGGAGCTGTTTTTT.

The chain uses TRBV9 and TRBJ2-2, with 9 nucleotides matching TRBD2. V lost 0 bases to trimming and J lost 4 bases; unmatched junction nucleotides: 4. The germline V gene has CDR1 SGDLS and CDR2 YYNGEE. The CDR3 is 16 residues long. The CDR3 coding sequence is TGTGCCAGCAGCGTAGAGGGCGGGAGGGTCACCGGGGAGCTGTTTTTT. Its translation is CASSVEGGRVTGELFF.

The J gene is TRBJ1-1, the V gene TRBV6-5; D might be TRBD1 (5 bases). The CDR3 runs 13 residues. V lost 6 bases and J 4 bases, leaving 12 bases between the germline ends. CDR1 is MNHEY, CDR2 SVGAGI, per germline. The CDR3 nucleotides are TGTGCCAGCAGATTCGGCAGGGCCACTGAAGCTTTCTTT. Its translation is CASRFGRATEAFF.

CDR3 protein: CASSLSGSTNNSPLHF. The CDR3, as DNA: TGCGCCAGCAGCTTAAGCGGGTCCACCAATAATTCACCCCTCCACTTT. The chain couples TRBV5-1 to TRBJ1-6; no reliable D call. Deletions cut 2 bases from V and 5 bases from J, with 14 bases between. The germline V gene has CDR1 SGHRS and CDR2 YFSETQ. This CDR3 spans 16 amino acids.

This clone occurred once. The chain is built from TRBV11-2 and TRBJ2-1; D may be TRBD2 (6 bases). The germline CDR1 and CDR2 sequences are SGHAT and FQNNGV. This CDR3 is built from 13 residues. V was clipped by 2 bases and J by 7 bases, with 9 bases between them. CDR3 sequence (DNA): TGTGCCAGCAGCTTAACGCGGGGAAATGAGCAGTTCTTC. Translating it yields CASSLTRGNEQFF.

This CDR3 is CASSLWDRSDEQYF. CDR3 DNA: TGCGCCAGCAGCTTGTGGGACAGGTCCGACGAGCAGTACTTC. V is TRBV5-1 and J is TRBJ2-7, with 8 bases identical to TRBD1. Germline values: CDR1 SGHRS, CDR2 YFSETQ. This CDR3 is 14 amino acids long. Germline trimming cut 1 base from V and 5 bases from J; bases unmatched to any gene: 5.

This clone was detected a few times. V usage is TRBV4-3 and J usage is TRBJ1-2; D is possibly TRBD1 (5 bases). The CDR3 consists of 13 residues. V lost 2 bases and J lost 8, with 12 bases in between. Looked up from germline, CDR1 is LGHNA and CDR2 is YSLEER. CDR3 sequence reads: CASSQTGVLGYTF. The CDR3 DNA sequence: TGCGCCAGCAGCCAAACAGGCGTCTTAGGCTACACCTTC.

The V gene is TRBV2, the J gene TRBJ2-7; D is perhaps TRBD2 (7 bases). Germline loops: CDR1 SNHLY, CDR2 FYNNEI. V lost 11 bases and J lost 6, with 14 bases in between. This CDR3 has 11 residues. The CDR3 reads CAATGRVEQYF. The CDR3 DNA sequence: TGTGCCGCTACAGGGAGGGTCGAGCAGTACTTC.

The chain is built from TRBV5-1 and TRBJ1-4; D call uncertain. V lost 0 bases to trimming and J lost 7 bases, with 16 bases between them. Germline V lookup: CDR1 SGHRS, CDR2 YFSETQ. The CDR3 has 16 amino acids. The CDR3 protein is CASSLGNAGSGEKLFF. The CDR3 bases are TGCGCCAGCAGCTTGGGTAATGCGGGATCTGGTGAAAAACTGTTTTTT.

The chain has TRBV28 and TRBJ1-2, with TRBD1 identical over 7 bases. The CDR3 contains 14 residues. CDR1 and CDR2 from the germline V gene are MDHEN and SYDVKM. With V trimmed by 1 base and J by 6 bases, 5 bases remained unmatched. The CDR3 protein is CASSLFPTGHGYTF. In DNA form, the CDR3 reads TGTGCCAGCAGTTTATTTCCGACAGGGCATGGCTACACCTTC.

The genes are TRBV29-1 and TRBJ2-3, with a weak D call TRBD1 (5 bases). CDR3 length equals 15 residues. V was cut by 6 bases and J by 5 bases, with 21 bases left in between. Germline V lookup: CDR1 SQVTM, CDR2 ANQGSEA. The CDR3 nucleotides are TGCAGCGTAATCAGGGCAAAACCCACGGGAGATACGCAGTATTTT. Its protein is CSVIRAKPTGDTQYF.

A single count supports this clone. The CDR3 region is CAISESISRGNTEAFF. The CDR3 DNA sequence: TGTGCCATCAGTGAGTCGATCAGCCGCGGCAACACTGAAGCTTTCTTT. The J gene is TRBJ1-1, the V gene TRBV10-3; D call uncertain. Germline values: CDR1 ENHRY, CDR2 SYGVKD. CDR3 size: 16 residues. The V and J ends lost 0 bases and 2 bases respectively, with 13 bases between them.

The chain carries TRBV6-5 and TRBJ1-5, with TRBD1 matching 7 bases. V shed 4 bases and J 5 bases; nucleotides not matched to a gene: 2. Germline V gene data show CDR1 as MNHEY and CDR2 as SVGAGI. This CDR3 region has 13 residues. The CDR3 is CASSLTGHQPQHF. The DNA of the CDR3 is TGTGCCAGCAGTTTGACAGGGCATCAGCCCCAGCATTTT.

The chain employs TRBV5-1 and TRBJ2-3; D is unresolved. This CDR3 contains 15 residues. Germline V lookup: CDR1 SGHRS, CDR2 YFSETQ. V was trimmed by 6 bases and J by 0 bases, leaving 14 bases between them. The CDR3 nucleotides read TGCGCCAGCACGTTAGATACCGGGAGCACAGATACGCAGTATTTT. Its translation: CASTLDTGSTDTQYF. Using reference TRBV5-1 and TRBJ2-3 for the parts outside the CDR3, the full variable domain is KAGVTQTPRYLIKTRGQQVTLSCSPISGHRSVSWYQQTPGQGLQFLFEYFSETQRNKGNFPGRFSGRQFSNSRSEMNVSTLELGDSALYLCASTLDTGSTDTQYFGPGTRLTVL.